This is a list of T cell receptor beta chains from one sample in a study of blood T cell repertoires in COVID-19. Repertoires were generated with immunoSEQ multiplex PCR, while TCRdb's copy carries only in-frame clones and drops some. This sample has around 25,000 clones; about nine tenths occur once, and the top ten carry about 8%. Sequences were obtained from peripheral blood. These receptors all come from a woman aged 45-65 years with active COVID-19. Both conserved end residues are part of each CDR3. The D gene is left open where the match is weak. The listing skips clone size in some rows; elsewhere it reads once, few, many or a size class.

V gene: TRBV6-5
clone size: few
J gene: TRBJ1-1
D gene: TRBD1
CDR3 length: 15
CDR3 protein: CASSKPGTGVTEAFF
CDR3 DNA: TGTGCCAGCAGTAAGCCCGGGACAGGGGTGACTGAAGCTTTCTTT

V gene: TRBV9
clone size: NA
J gene: TRBJ2-2
D gene: TRBD2
CDR3 length: 16
CDR3 protein: CASSVDGGGRTGELFF
CDR3 DNA: TGTGCCAGCAGCGTAGACGGGGGAGGGAGGACCGGGGAGCTGTTTTTT

V gene: TRBV5-1
clone size: NA
J gene: TRBJ2-3
D gene: NA
CDR3 length: 14
CDR3 protein: CASSLAISTDTQYF
CDR3 DNA: TGCGCCAGCAGCTTGGCCATTAGCACAGATACGCAGTATTTT

V gene: TRBV24-1
clone size: NA
J gene: TRBJ2-7
D gene: TRBD2
CDR3 length: 18
CDR3 protein: CATSDWASLAGEPYEQYF
CDR3 DNA: TGTGCCACCAGTGATTGGGCCTCGCTAGCGGGAGAACCATACGAGCAGTACTTC

V gene: TRBV5-1
clone size: NA
J gene: TRBJ2-1
D gene: NA
CDR3 length: 15
CDR3 protein: CASSSQGTTYNEQFF
CDR3 DNA: TGCGCCAGCAGCTCACAGGGTACGACCTACAATGAGCAGTTCTTC

V gene: TRBV3-1/TRBV3-2
clone size: NA
J gene: TRBJ1-6
D gene: NA
CDR3 length: 14
CDR3 protein: CASSQGGPASPLHF
CDR3 DNA: TGTGCCAGCAGCCAAGGGGGCCCGGCTTCACCCCTCCACTTT

V gene: TRBV30
clone size: once
J gene: TRBJ1-2
D gene: TRBD1
CDR3 length: 13
CDR3 protein: CAWSLQGAYGYTF
CDR3 DNA: TGTGCCTGGAGTCTCCAGGGGGCTTATGGCTACACCTTC

V gene: TRBV15
clone size: once
J gene: TRBJ2-7
D gene: TRBD2
CDR3 length: 15
CDR3 protein: CATSRASGRGYEQYF
CDR3 DNA: TGTGCCACCAGCAGAGCTAGCGGGAGAGGCTACGAGCAGTACTTC

V gene: TRBV5-1
clone size: NA
J gene: TRBJ1-1
D gene: NA
CDR3 length: 14
CDR3 protein: CASSMGRGESVAFF
CDR3 DNA: TGCGCCAGCAGCATGGGCCGGGGAGAGTCGGTGGCTTTCTTT

V gene: TRBV29-1
clone size: NA
J gene: TRBJ2-1
D gene: NA
CDR3 length: 13
CDR3 protein: CSVISYSYNEQFF
CDR3 DNA: TGCAGCGTTATCAGTTACTCCTACAATGAGCAGTTCTTC

V gene: TRBV5-1
clone size: NA
J gene: TRBJ2-3
D gene: TRBD1
CDR3 length: 15
CDR3 protein: CASSLDGQDTDTQYF
CDR3 DNA: TGCGCCAGCAGCTTGGATGGACAGGACACAGATACGCAGTATTTT

V gene: TRBV7-3
clone size: once
J gene: TRBJ2-1
D gene: TRBD2
CDR3 length: 16
CDR3 protein: CASSLNSGTKHNEQFF
CDR3 DNA: TGTGCCAGCAGCCTTAATAGCGGGACTAAACACAATGAGCAGTTCTTC

V gene: TRBV11-2
clone size: NA
J gene: TRBJ1-3
D gene: NA
CDR3 length: 14
CDR3 protein: CASSLEGRADTIYF
CDR3 DNA: TGTGCCAGCAGCTTAGAAGGCAGGGCCGACACCATATATTTT

V gene: TRBV20-1
clone size: NA
J gene: TRBJ2-7
D gene: NA
CDR3 length: 9
CDR3 protein: CSASHEQYF
CDR3 DNA: TGCAGTGCCTCTCACGAGCAGTACTTC

V gene: TRBV10-1
clone size: NA
J gene: TRBJ1-1
D gene: TRBD1
CDR3 length: 14
CDR3 protein: CASSEDRVGTEAFF
CDR3 DNA: TGCGCCAGCAGTGAGGACAGGGTTGGAACTGAAGCTTTCTTT

V gene: TRBV2
clone size: NA
J gene: TRBJ1-1
D gene: NA
CDR3 length: 15
CDR3 protein: CASTETVPLNTEAFF
CDR3 DNA: TGTGCCAGCACTGAGACAGTTCCTTTGAACACTGAAGCTTTCTTT

V gene: TRBV9
clone size: NA
J gene: TRBJ2-2
D gene: NA
CDR3 length: 14
CDR3 protein: CASSAGPNTGELFF
CDR3 DNA: TGTGCCAGCAGCGCAGGGCCGAACACCGGGGAGCTGTTTTTT

V gene: TRBV7-2
clone size: NA
J gene: TRBJ2-7
D gene: TRBD1
CDR3 length: 16
CDR3 protein: CASSLGFGQGAYEQYF
CDR3 DNA: TGTGCCAGCAGCTTAGGTTTCGGACAGGGGGCCTACGAGCAGTACTTC

V gene: TRBV2
clone size: NA
J gene: TRBJ1-1
D gene: NA
CDR3 length: 14
CDR3 protein: CASSDRQGGTEAFF
CDR3 DNA: TGTGCCAGCAGTGACCGGCAGGGAGGGACTGAAGCTTTCTTT

V gene: TRBV3-1/TRBV3-2
clone size: NA
J gene: TRBJ1-1
D gene: NA
CDR3 length: 14
CDR3 protein: CASSQDTGNTEAFF
CDR3 DNA: TGTGCCAGCAGCCAAGACACAGGGAACACTGAAGCTTTCTTT

V gene: TRBV28
clone size: NA
J gene: TRBJ2-7
D gene: TRBD2
CDR3 length: 15
CDR3 protein: CATRPVRGGRYEQYF
CDR3 DNA: TGTGCCACCCGGCCAGTGCGGGGGGGGCGGTACGAGCAGTACTTC

V gene: TRBV5-1
clone size: NA
J gene: TRBJ2-5
D gene: NA
CDR3 length: 13
CDR3 protein: CASIPPGQETQYF
CDR3 DNA: TGCGCCAGCATCCCCCCGGGCCAAGAGACCCAGTACTTC

V gene: TRBV9
clone size: NA
J gene: TRBJ2-2
D gene: NA
CDR3 length: 14
CDR3 protein: CASTQGASTGELFF
CDR3 DNA: TGTGCCAGCACCCAGGGTGCGAGCACCGGGGAGCTGTTTTTT

V gene: TRBV5-5
clone size: NA
J gene: TRBJ1-2
D gene: NA
CDR3 length: 15
CDR3 protein: CASSLGPREVYGYTF
CDR3 DNA: TGTGCCAGCAGCTTAGGGCCCCGGGAGGTGTATGGCTACACCTTC

V gene: TRBV7-3
clone size: once
J gene: TRBJ2-2
D gene: TRBD1
CDR3 length: 15
CDR3 protein: CASRRDRVDTGELFF
CDR3 DNA: TGTGCCAGCAGAAGAGACAGGGTGGACACCGGGGAGCTGTTTTTT

V gene: TRBV9
clone size: NA
J gene: TRBJ1-6
D gene: NA
CDR3 length: 16
CDR3 protein: CASSVGGDLYNSPLHF
CDR3 DNA: TGTGCCAGCAGCGTAGGGGGGGACCTTTATAATTCACCCCTCCACTTT

V gene: TRBV19
clone size: NA
J gene: TRBJ1-2
D gene: TRBD1
CDR3 length: 13
CDR3 protein: CASSSTGGYGYTF
CDR3 DNA: TGTGCCAGTAGTAGCACAGGGGGCTATGGCTACACCTTC

V gene: TRBV5-4
clone size: NA
J gene: TRBJ1-3
D gene: NA
CDR3 length: 15
CDR3 protein: CASSLAGFAGNTIYF
CDR3 DNA: TGTGCCAGCAGCTTGGCAGGGTTCGCTGGAAACACCATATATTTT

V gene: TRBV15
clone size: NA
J gene: TRBJ2-3
D gene: TRBD2
CDR3 length: 16
CDR3 protein: CATSRDGGVVLDTQYF
CDR3 DNA: TGTGCCACCAGCAGAGATGGGGGGGTGGTTCTAGATACGCAGTATTTT

V gene: TRBV5-5
clone size: NA
J gene: TRBJ2-3
D gene: TRBD2
CDR3 length: 20
CDR3 protein: CASSLGLRGGRAQRVDTQYF
CDR3 DNA: TGTGCCAGCAGCTTGGGTCTTAGGGGCGGGAGAGCACAGCGGGTAGATACGCAGTATTTT

V gene: TRBV18
clone size: NA
J gene: TRBJ1-1
D gene: TRBD1
CDR3 length: 16
CDR3 protein: CASSTYGTGGFTEAFF
CDR3 DNA: TGTGCCAGCTCAACTTACGGGACAGGGGGGTTCACTGAAGCTTTCTTT

V gene: TRBV5-4
clone size: NA
J gene: TRBJ2-5
D gene: TRBD2
CDR3 length: 15
CDR3 protein: CASTRASGGKETQYF
CDR3 DNA: TGTGCCAGCACCAGGGCTAGCGGGGGTAAAGAGACCCAGTACTTC

V gene: TRBV14
clone size: NA
J gene: TRBJ2-7
D gene: NA
CDR3 length: 11
CDR3 protein: CASSQGPKRYF
CDR3 DNA: TGTGCCAGCAGCCAAGGGCCCAAGCGGTACTTC

V gene: TRBV2
clone size: NA
J gene: TRBJ1-2
D gene: NA
CDR3 length: 15
CDR3 protein: CASRASRGVNYGYTF
CDR3 DNA: TGTGCCAGCAGGGCCAGCAGGGGAGTCAACTATGGCTACACCTTC

V gene: TRBV12-3/TRBV12-4
clone size: once
J gene: TRBJ1-2
D gene: NA
CDR3 length: 13
CDR3 protein: CASSSRRDGGYTF
CDR3 DNA: TGTGCCAGCAGTTCGAGGAGGGATGGTGGCTACACCTTC

V gene: TRBV5-4
clone size: once
J gene: TRBJ1-6
D gene: NA
CDR3 length: 15
CDR3 protein: CASSLGGTSNSPLHF
CDR3 DNA: TGTGCCAGCAGCTTGGGAGGGACATCAAATTCACCCCTCCACTTT

V gene: TRBV20-1
clone size: NA
J gene: TRBJ2-2
D gene: NA
CDR3 length: 11
CDR3 protein: CSATSTGELFF
CDR3 DNA: TGCAGTGCTACGAGCACCGGGGAGCTGTTTTTT

V gene: TRBV6-1
clone size: NA
J gene: TRBJ1-1
D gene: NA
CDR3 length: 14
CDR3 protein: CASSELGGTTEAFF
CDR3 DNA: TGTGCCAGCAGTGAACTCGGGGGAACCACTGAAGCTTTCTTT

V gene: TRBV5-1
clone size: NA
J gene: TRBJ1-4
D gene: NA
CDR3 length: 12
CDR3 protein: CASKWEDEKLFF
CDR3 DNA: TGCGCCAGCAAGTGGGAGGACGAAAAACTGTTTTTT

V gene: TRBV19
clone size: NA
J gene: TRBJ2-1
D gene: NA
CDR3 length: 13
CDR3 protein: CASSIGLASEQFF
CDR3 DNA: TGTGCCAGTAGTATAGGCTTAGCGAGTGAGCAGTTCTTC

V gene: TRBV28
clone size: once
J gene: TRBJ1-4
D gene: TRBD1
CDR3 length: 16
CDR3 protein: CASRPTGGRTNEKLFF
CDR3 DNA: TGTGCCAGCAGGCCGACAGGGGGCCGGACTAATGAAAAACTGTTTTTT

V gene: TRBV29-1
clone size: NA
J gene: TRBJ2-3
D gene: TRBD2
CDR3 length: 15
CDR3 protein: CSGTPASGATDTQYF
CDR3 DNA: TGCAGCGGGACCCCGGCTAGCGGGGCCACAGATACGCAGTATTTT

V gene: TRBV27
clone size: once
J gene: TRBJ2-1
D gene: NA
CDR3 length: 15
CDR3 protein: CASSFVGSSYNEQFF
CDR3 DNA: TGTGCCAGCAGTTTCGTGGGGAGCTCCTACAATGAGCAGTTCTTC

V gene: TRBV9
clone size: NA
J gene: TRBJ1-1
D gene: NA
CDR3 length: 15
CDR3 protein: CASTAVALRNTEAFF
CDR3 DNA: TGTGCCAGCACCGCGGTCGCCCTTAGGAACACTGAAGCTTTCTTT

V gene: TRBV15
clone size: once
J gene: TRBJ1-6
D gene: NA
CDR3 length: 15
CDR3 protein: CATQGQGSYNSPLHF
CDR3 DNA: TGTGCCACCCAGGGCCAAGGCTCCTATAATTCACCCCTCCACTTT

V gene: TRBV5-1
clone size: once
J gene: TRBJ2-7
D gene: TRBD1
CDR3 length: 17
CDR3 protein: CASSSHRTGGYSYEQYF
CDR3 DNA: TGCGCCAGCAGCTCCCACCGGACAGGGGGCTACTCCTACGAGCAGTACTTC

V gene: TRBV9
clone size: NA
J gene: TRBJ2-3
D gene: NA
CDR3 length: 15
CDR3 protein: CASSPDALSTDTQYF
CDR3 DNA: TGTGCCAGCAGCCCAGATGCCCTTAGCACAGATACGCAGTATTTT

V gene: TRBV10-3
clone size: NA
J gene: TRBJ1-1
D gene: NA
CDR3 length: 13
CDR3 protein: CAISETGGTEAFF
CDR3 DNA: TGTGCCATCAGTGAGACGGGGGGGACTGAAGCTTTCTTT

V gene: TRBV7-2
clone size: NA
J gene: TRBJ2-3
D gene: NA
CDR3 length: 15
CDR3 protein: CASSLERYSGNTQYF
CDR3 DNA: TGTGCCAGCAGCCTAGAGCGGTACTCTGGGAATACGCAGTATTTT

V gene: TRBV19
clone size: NA
J gene: TRBJ2-5
D gene: TRBD2
CDR3 length: 16
CDR3 protein: CASSISSGRGQETQYF
CDR3 DNA: TGTGCCAGTAGTATCTCTAGCGGGAGGGGTCAAGAGACCCAGTACTTC

V gene: TRBV27
clone size: NA
J gene: TRBJ2-7
D gene: TRBD1
CDR3 length: 15
CDR3 protein: CASSSRTGISYEQYF
CDR3 DNA: TGTGCCAGCAGTTCCAGGACAGGTATCTCCTACGAGCAGTACTTC

V gene: TRBV30
clone size: NA
J gene: TRBJ2-5
D gene: TRBD2
CDR3 length: 14
CDR3 protein: CASNSIAGAETQYF
CDR3 DNA: TGTGCCTCCAACTCTATAGCGGGAGCGGAGACCCAGTACTTC

V gene: TRBV27
clone size: NA
J gene: TRBJ2-1
D gene: NA
CDR3 length: 14
CDR3 protein: CASTRDSTERRQFF
CDR3 DNA: TGTGCCAGCACCCGGGACTCCACGGAGAGGCGGCAGTTCTTC

V gene: TRBV6-6
clone size: NA
J gene: TRBJ1-1
D gene: NA
CDR3 length: 15
CDR3 protein: CAGSYGGTLNTEAFF
CDR3 DNA: TGTGCCGGCAGTTACGGGGGCACCTTGAACACTGAAGCTTTCTTT

V gene: TRBV27
clone size: NA
J gene: TRBJ2-2
D gene: NA
CDR3 length: 14
CDR3 protein: CASSFREGTGELFF
CDR3 DNA: TGTGCCAGCAGTTTCAGGGAAGGCACCGGGGAGCTGTTTTTT

V gene: TRBV5-6
clone size: few
J gene: TRBJ2-7
D gene: TRBD2
CDR3 length: 15
CDR3 protein: CASSSRLAGYYEQYF
CDR3 DNA: TGTGCCAGCAGCAGTCGACTAGCGGGCTACTACGAGCAGTACTTC

V gene: TRBV2
clone size: NA
J gene: TRBJ1-5
D gene: NA
CDR3 length: 16
CDR3 protein: CASSRGQIDSNQPQHF
CDR3 DNA: TGTGCCAGCAGCCGTGGACAGATAGATAGCAATCAGCCCCAGCATTTT

V gene: TRBV18
clone size: once
J gene: TRBJ1-3
D gene: NA
CDR3 length: 16
CDR3 protein: CASSPGQVLSGNTIYF
CDR3 DNA: TGTGCCAGCTCACCGGGCCAGGTTTTGTCTGGAAACACCATATATTTT

V gene: TRBV13
clone size: NA
J gene: TRBJ1-4
D gene: NA
CDR3 length: 16
CDR3 protein: CASSPTGTFGSEKLFF
CDR3 DNA: TGTGCCAGCAGCCCTACAGGGACCTTTGGGAGTGAAAAACTGTTTTTT